Presented here are 5 T cell receptor beta chains from one specimen sequenced in a study of blood T cell repertoires in COVID-19. The protocol was immunoSEQ multiplex PCR, while the TCRdb copy is restricted to in-frame clones and leaves out a portion. The sample holds about 100,000 clones, more than 70% seen once. What was sequenced was peripheral blood. The receptors originated from a human donor in a cohort sampled during active COVID-19.

The genes are TRBV6-4 and TRBJ2-7; 12 bases are shared with TRBD2. The V segment lost 11 bases and the J segment 6 bases; nucleotides outside the gene matches: 11. Looked up from germline, CDR1 is MRHNA and CDR2 is SNTAGT. The CDR3 totals 14 residues. The CDR3 coding sequence is TGTGCCGGCGGGACTAGCGGGTCGGGGAGCGAGCAGTACTTC. Encoded protein: CAGGTSGSGSEQYF.

The gene calls are TRBV7-2 and TRBJ2-1; TRBD2 aligns across 9 bases. The junction had 3 bases not matched to a gene; V was cut back by 1 base and J by 5 bases. Germline lookup yields CDR1 SGHTA and CDR2 FQGNSA. This CDR3 is built from 15 residues. The CDR3 coding sequence is TGTGCCAGCAGCTTAGTAGCGGGGGCTCACAATGAGCAGTTCTTC. Translated: CASSLVAGAHNEQFF.

The chain has TRBV5-4 and TRBJ2-2, with D possibly TRBD2 on 6 matching bases. The CDR3 runs to 17 residues. The V end was cut by 1 base, the J end by 3 bases, with 16 bases between. The germline V gene has CDR1 SGHNT and CDR2 YYREEE (reference sequence). The CDR3 nucleotides are TGTGCCAGCAGCTTGACGGCGGGACCCAGGTACACCGGGGAGCTGTTTTTT. Protein sequence: CASSLTAGPRYTGELFF.

CDR3 protein: CASSPETGTHEQYF. DNA of the CDR3: TGCGCCAGCAGCCCTGAGACAGGGACCCACGAGCAGTACTTC. The genes are TRBV5-1 and TRBJ2-7; 7 nucleotides line up with TRBD1. Trimming at V came to 4 bases and at J to 5 bases, leaving 9 bases not matched to a gene. Germline values: CDR1 SGHRS, CDR2 YFSETQ. This CDR3 region has 14 residues.

As for this clone: One end of the junction varies from germline; a read error may be responsible. This chain connects TRBV7-9 to TRBJ2-7, with TRBD1 identical over 9 bases. CDR3 length: 15 amino acids. CDR1 and CDR2 (germline): SEHNR, FQNEAQ (reference sequence). The CDR3 region is CASNLEDRGSYEQYF. The CDR3 DNA reads TGTGCCAGCAACTTAGAGGACAGGGGTAGTTACGAGCAGTACTTC. The complete variable domain, with remaining parts taken from reference TRBV7-9 and TRBJ2-7, reads DTGVSQNPRHKITKRGQNVTFRCDPISEHNRLYWYRQTLGQGPEFLTYFQNEAQLEKSRLLSDRFSAERPKGSFSTLEIQRTEQGDSAMYLCASNLEDRGSYEQYFGPGTRLTVT.